The T cell receptor beta chain described here comes from a study of T cells in localized non-small cell lung cancer. Overall study results and limits: An association was observed between higher blood T cell density and longer overall survival.

Atypia-free lung next to the tumor was sampled at least 2 cm from its margin. In the case of this clone: What it binds is not known.

CDR3 length equals 19 residues. The V end lost 0 bases, the J end lost 1 base, and 17 bases lay between the germline ends. CDR1 is SGHRS and CDR2 is YFSETQ in the germline V gene. Sequencing was performed with immunoSEQ multiplex PCR; in TCRdb, only in-frame clones are kept and a portion is missing. The repertoire includes around 990 clones, approximately 22% of them detected once, and roughly 9.8% sits in the top ten. This clonotype was obtained from a female donor over 55 with stage I lung adenocarcinoma. This sequence joins TRBV5-1 and TRBJ2-6, with D unresolved. The sample consisted of normal lung tissue next to the tumor, taken before any cancer treatment. The CDR3 loop is CASSLVGGLSSSGANVLTF. The CDR3 nucleotides read TGCGCCAGCAGCTTGGTCGGCGGATTAAGTTCATCTGGGGCCAACGTCCTGACTTTC.